This paragraph covers one T cell receptor beta chain sequence. Its target is not known. Molecules of cDNA were individually given unique molecular identifiers that were attached to them. MiXCR, applied by TCRdb to the 5' RACE reads, yields one record per CDR3 protein. Seen here are roughly 71,000 distinct CDR3 sequences, around 13% observed once, and the top ten hold about 5%. This specimen comes from a study of early T cells in non-severe SARS-CoV-2 infection. This CDR3 region has 14 residues. V was pared by 0 bases and J by 1 base, with 1 base between. Germline CDR1 is SEHNR and CDR2 is FQNEAQ (reference sequence). Findings and limits, study-wide: Matches to VDJdb favored anti-spike CD8 responses and missed private and CD4 specificities.

This rearrangement joins TRBV7-9 to TRBJ2-6; no clear D gene. Sequences were obtained from whole blood. The clonotype comes from an adult who was a healthcare worker with PCR-confirmed SARS-CoV-2 infection or an uninfected control (not recorded which). The CDR3 region is CASSLASGANVLTF. Here the CDR3 DNA reads TGTGCCAGCAGCTTAGCGTCTGGGGCCAACGTCCTGACTTTC. The complete variable domain, with remaining parts taken from reference TRBV7-9 and TRBJ2-6, reads DTGVSQNPRHKITKRGQNVTFRCDPISEHNRLYWYRQTLGQGPEFLTYFQNEAQLEKSRLLSDRFSAERPKGSFSTLEIQRTEQGDSAMYLCASSLASGANVLTFGAGSRLTVL.